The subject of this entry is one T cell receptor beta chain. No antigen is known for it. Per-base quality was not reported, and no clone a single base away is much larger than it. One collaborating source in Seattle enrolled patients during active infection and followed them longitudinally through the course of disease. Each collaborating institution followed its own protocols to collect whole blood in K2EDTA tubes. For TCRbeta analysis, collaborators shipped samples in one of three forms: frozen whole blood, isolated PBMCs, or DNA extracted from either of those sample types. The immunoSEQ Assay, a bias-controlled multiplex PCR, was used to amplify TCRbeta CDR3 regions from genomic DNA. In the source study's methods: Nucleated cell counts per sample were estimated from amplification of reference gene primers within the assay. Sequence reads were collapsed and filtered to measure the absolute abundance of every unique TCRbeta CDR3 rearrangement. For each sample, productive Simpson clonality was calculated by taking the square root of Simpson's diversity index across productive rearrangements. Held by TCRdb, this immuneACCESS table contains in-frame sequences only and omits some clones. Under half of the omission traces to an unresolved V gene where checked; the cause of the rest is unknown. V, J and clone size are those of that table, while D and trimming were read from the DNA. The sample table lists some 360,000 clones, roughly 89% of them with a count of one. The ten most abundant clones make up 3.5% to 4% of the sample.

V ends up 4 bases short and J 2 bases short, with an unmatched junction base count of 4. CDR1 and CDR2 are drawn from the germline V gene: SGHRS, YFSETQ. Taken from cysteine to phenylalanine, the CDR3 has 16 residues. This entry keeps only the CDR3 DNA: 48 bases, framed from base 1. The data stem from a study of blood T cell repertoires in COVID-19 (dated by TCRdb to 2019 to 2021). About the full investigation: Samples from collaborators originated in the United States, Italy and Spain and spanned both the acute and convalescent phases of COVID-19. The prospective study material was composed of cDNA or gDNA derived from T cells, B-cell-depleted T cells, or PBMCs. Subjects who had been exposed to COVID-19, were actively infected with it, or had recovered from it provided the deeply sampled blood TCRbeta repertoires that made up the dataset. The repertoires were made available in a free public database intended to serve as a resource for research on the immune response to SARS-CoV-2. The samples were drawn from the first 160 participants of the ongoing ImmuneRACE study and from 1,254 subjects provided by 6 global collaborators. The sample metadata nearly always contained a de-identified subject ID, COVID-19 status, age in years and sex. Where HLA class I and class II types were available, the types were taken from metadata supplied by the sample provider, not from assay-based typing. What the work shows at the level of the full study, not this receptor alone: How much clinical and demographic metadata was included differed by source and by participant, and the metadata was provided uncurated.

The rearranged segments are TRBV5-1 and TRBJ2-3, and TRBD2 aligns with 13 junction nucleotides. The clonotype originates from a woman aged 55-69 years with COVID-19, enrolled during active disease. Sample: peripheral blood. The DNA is TGCGCCAGCAGCACGGGACTAGCGGGGAACACAGATACGCAGTATTTT. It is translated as CASSTGLAGNTDTQYF. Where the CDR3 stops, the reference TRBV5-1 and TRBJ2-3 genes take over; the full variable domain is KAGVTQTPRYLIKTRGQQVTLSCSPISGHRSVSWYQQTPGQGLQFLFEYFSETQRNKGNFPGRFSGRQFSNSRSEMNVSTLELGDSALYLCASSTGLAGNTDTQYFGPGTRLTVL.